Below, 24 T cell receptor beta chains from the same sample are listed, as sequenced in a study of blood T cell repertoires in COVID-19. The table came from immunoSEQ multiplex PCR; TCRdb's copy has only in-frame clones and leaves some out. The sample lists 200,000 to 300,000 clones; approximately 88% were seen once. The sample comprised PBMCs or T cells enriched from blood (not recorded which). The receptor set was obtained from a woman aged 40-49 years with acute COVID-19.

The rearrangement uses TRBV19 and TRBJ1-2; 12 bases align to TRBD1. Trimming at V came to 4 bases and at J to 8 bases, leaving 8 bases not matched to a gene. CDR1 is LNHDA and CDR2 is SQIVND in the germline V gene (reference sequence). This CDR3 has 15 residues. The CDR3 DNA reads TGTGCCAGTAGTACTCGGGACAGGGGGCTGTTAGGCTACACCTTC. Encoded protein: CASSTRDRGLLGYTF.

This clone occurred once. This chain uses TRBV7-6 with TRBJ1-1, with a possible D match to TRBD1 (5 bases). CDR3 length equals 17 residues. Germline V gives CDR1 SGHVS, CDR2 FNYEAQ. The V end was cut by 5 bases, the J end by 0 bases, with 19 bases between. In DNA, the CDR3 is TGTGCCAGCAGCCCGGGGGGAAGGGGCTGGCTGAACACTGAAGCTTTCTTT. Residues: CASSPGGRGWLNTEAFF.

The rearrangement links TRBV2 to TRBJ2-1; 8 nucleotides agree with TRBD2. The germline V gene encodes CDR1 SNHLY and CDR2 FYNNEI. Germline trimming cut 5 bases from V and 4 bases from J; bases unmatched to any gene: 7. The CDR3 totals 15 residues. Here the CDR3 reads CASSRNGGRYNEQFF. CDR3 nucleotide sequence: TGTGCCAGCAGTCGGAATGGCGGGAGGTACAATGAGCAGTTCTTC.

The genes are TRBV24-1 and TRBJ2-1, with 9 bases fitting TRBD2. The CDR3 runs 14 residues. With V trimmed by 9 bases and J by 6 bases, 8 bases remained unmatched. The germline gives CDR1 KGHDR, CDR2 SFDVKD. This CDR3 reads CATGGLAQLNEQFF. CDR3 sequence (DNA): TGTGCCACCGGGGGACTAGCTCAACTCAATGAGCAGTTCTTC.

This clone came up once. The CDR3 loop reads CASSVTGAAGELFF. The CDR3 DNA sequence: TGTGCCAGCAGTGTTACAGGGGCAGCGGGGGAGCTGTTTTTT. J is TRBJ2-2 and V is TRBV2; 7 bases align to TRBD1. The CDR3 has 14 residues. After removal of 4 bases from V and 8 bases from J, the junction contained 7 bases not matched to a gene. The germline V gene encodes CDR1 SNHLY and CDR2 FYNNEI.

The J gene is TRBJ2-1, the V gene TRBV9, with a weak D call TRBD2 (7 bases). Trimming removed 0 bases from V and 0 bases from J, with 16 bases in between. Germline V gene data show CDR1 as SGDLS and CDR2 as YYNGEE. This CDR3 has 18 amino acids. CDR3 sequence (DNA): TGTGCCAGCAGCGTAGGAACGGGGGGCGGGCTCTCCTACAATGAGCAGTTCTTC. This encodes CASSVGTGGGLSYNEQFF.

The chain links TRBV7-9 to TRBJ1-6, with D possibly being TRBD1 (5 bases). This CDR3 comprises 17 residues. The V gene lost 5 bases and the J gene lost 0 bases, with 14 bases spanning the gap. Germline V CDR1 and CDR2: SEHNR, FQNEAQ (reference sequence). DNA for the CDR3: TGTGCCAGCAGCCTCCGGGTGGGGGGCTCCTATAATTCACCCCTCCACTTT. This codes for CASSLRVGGSYNSPLHF.

Only one count was recorded for this clone. V is TRBV12-3 or TRBV12-4 and J is TRBJ2-1; the D gene is possibly TRBD2 (5 bases). V dropped 5 bases and J dropped 8 bases, with 10 bases sitting between them. This CDR3 is 12 amino acids long. CDR3 sequence (DNA): TGTGCCAGCAGTAAAGGGAGTCATGAGCAGTTCTTC. It translates to CASSKGSHEQFF.

The chain joins TRBV7-2 to TRBJ2-2, with 10 bases identical to TRBD1. The trim removed 5 bases at V and 5 bases at J, leaving 8 bases unmatched. Germline loops: CDR1 SGHTA, CDR2 FQGNSA. The CDR3 is made up of 16 amino acids. CDR3 bases: TGTGCCAGCAGCGTACCGCCGGGACAGGGGACCGGGGAGCTGTTTTTT. This gives the protein CASSVPPGQGTGELFF.

This clone has only a few counts. The same CDR3 arises from other DNA sequences in this sample as well. The V call is TRBV10-3, the J call TRBJ1-1; no clear D. Germline-derived CDR1 and CDR2 are ENHRY and SYGVKD. The CDR3 extends over 12 amino acids. The ends were cut back, 6 bases at V and 2 bases at J, with 7 bases in the middle. CDR3: CAIRRGNTEAFF. CDR3 DNA: TGTGCCATCAGGCGAGGAAACACTGAAGCTTTCTTT.

This clone was observed a single time. This chain links TRBV19 with TRBJ2-1, with D perhaps TRBD2 (6 bases). The CDR3 runs 16 residues. V lost 0 bases, J lost 5 bases, and 14 bases lay in between. Germline V CDR1 and CDR2: LNHDA, SQIVND (reference sequence). The CDR3 reads CASSIDRLGGNNEQFF. The CDR3 region has the DNA TGTGCCAGTAGTATAGATCGTCTCGGCGGGAACAATGAGCAGTTCTTC.

The V call is TRBV27, the J call TRBJ2-3; 8 nucleotides match TRBD1. With 6 bases clipped from V and 1 base from J, the junction kept 3 bases outside the gene matches. This CDR3 has 14 residues. Germline V CDR1 and CDR2: MNHEY, SMNVEV (reference sequence). The CDR3 DNA is TGTGCCAGCAGAGGGGACAGGCGCACAGATACGCAGTATTTT. It encodes CASRGDRRTDTQYF.

The chain recombines TRBV7-8 with TRBJ1-1, with 8 bases aligning to TRBD1. The J segment lost 4 bases and the V segment lost 4 bases, leaving 5 bases of the junction unmatched. The germline V gene has CDR1 SGHVS and CDR2 FQNEAQ. The CDR3 runs to 14 residues. The CDR3 bases are TGTGCCAGCAGCTCGCAGGGGGCAGGCACTGAAGCTTTCTTT. Translation: CASSSQGAGTEAFF.

The V gene is TRBV6-4, the J gene TRBJ1-2; TRBD1 aligns across 9 bases. The CDR3 sequence is 15 residues long. V was clipped by 3 bases and J by 5 bases; unmatched bases: 7. Germline CDR1 MRHNA, CDR2 SNTAGT. The CDR3 here is CASSEGTGRMYGYTF. Written as DNA, the CDR3 is TGTGCCAGCAGTGAAGGGACAGGGAGGATGTATGGCTACACCTTC.

The V and J genes are TRBV18 and TRBJ1-6; D uncertain. The CDR3 runs to 13 residues. CDR1 and CDR2 from the germline V gene are KGHSH and LQKENI. The V gene lost 8 bases and the J gene lost 6 bases, with 11 bases spanning the gap. The CDR3 is CASTPDSNSPLHF. In DNA form, the CDR3 reads TGTGCCAGCACGCCGGACTCTAATTCACCCCTCCACTTT.

The chain uses TRBV7-9 and TRBJ1-1; TRBD1 might be the D (5 bases). Germline-derived CDR1 and CDR2 are SEHNR and FQNEAQ (reference sequence). Trimming cost V 1 base and J 1 base, with 7 bases left between them. The CDR3 loop spans 14 amino acids. The CDR3 nucleotides are TGTGCCAGCAGCTTAGAAACAGGGAACACTGAAGCTTTCTTT. It specifies CASSLETGNTEAFF.

This clone was detected only once. V usage is TRBV24-1 and J usage is TRBJ2-2; TRBD2 is a possible D gene (5 bases). The CDR3 consists of 13 residues. Trimming cost V 9 bases and J 2 bases, with 9 bases left between them. Germline V lookup: CDR1 KGHDR, CDR2 SFDVKD. Here the CDR3 reads CATSGYNTGELFF. In DNA form, the CDR3 reads TGTGCCACCTCGGGGTATAACACCGGGGAGCTGTTTTTT.

The V call is TRBV7-2, the J call TRBJ2-1, with D perhaps TRBD1 (5 bases). Trimming left V 5 bases short and J 7 bases short, with 9 bases between. The length of the CDR3 is 12 residues. The germline CDR1 and CDR2 sequences are SGHTA and FQGNSA. This CDR3 is CASSAGWNEQFF. In DNA form, the CDR3 reads TGTGCCAGCAGCGCAGGGTGGAATGAGCAGTTCTTC.

V usage is TRBV11-3 and J usage is TRBJ2-2; 9 bases fit TRBD2. With 5 bases clipped from V and 4 bases from J, the junction kept 8 bases outside the gene matches. The CDR3 runs 16 residues. Germline V CDR1 and CDR2: SGHNT, YENEEA. The chain's CDR3 is CASSPRGLALTGELFF. The CDR3, as DNA: TGTGCCAGCAGCCCTAGGGGACTAGCTCTCACCGGGGAGCTGTTTTTT.

The rearrangement uses TRBV7-9 and TRBJ1-5; no clear D gene. V dropped 4 bases and J dropped 0 bases, with 7 bases sitting between them. Germline CDR1 and CDR2: SEHNR and FQNEAQ (reference sequence). The CDR3 runs 14 residues. The CDR3 here is CASSYDTSNQPQHF. CDR3 bases: TGTGCCAGCAGCTATGACACTAGCAATCAGCCCCAGCATTTT.

The chain joins TRBV18 to TRBJ1-6; 7 bases agree with TRBD1. V was pared by 3 bases and J by 7 bases, with 6 bases of the junction left unmatched. Germline V gives CDR1 KGHSH, CDR2 LQKENI. The length of the CDR3 is 15 residues. The CDR3 coding sequence is TGTGCCAGCTCACCGATGGGACAGCAAAATTCACCCCTCCACTTT. Translated, it gives CASSPMGQQNSPLHF.

The chain recombines TRBV27 with TRBJ2-6; 7 bases match TRBD2. V shed 0 bases and J 2 bases; nucleotides not matched to a gene: 1. Per germline, CDR1 MNHEY and CDR2 SMNVEV (reference sequence). The CDR3 runs 16 residues. The CDR3 reads CASSLSRGAGANVLTF. CDR3 coding DNA: TGTGCCAGCAGTTTATCTCGGGGGGCTGGGGCCAACGTCCTGACTTTC.

The CDR3 here is CAWSIRGLDEKLFF. CDR3 in DNA: TGTGCCTGGAGCATCAGGGGGCTAGATGAAAAACTGTTTTTT. This rearrangement joins TRBV30 to TRBJ1-4; 8 bases are a match to TRBD1. The CDR3 contains 14 residues. Trimming at V came to 3 bases and at J to 6 bases, leaving 6 bases not matched to a gene. Germline assignment: CDR1 GTSNPN and CDR2 SVGIG (reference sequence).

V is TRBV5-1 and J is TRBJ2-1; 16 nucleotides agree with TRBD2. The J segment lost 6 bases and the V segment lost 3 bases, leaving 3 bases of the junction unmatched. The CDR3 totals 16 residues. CDR1 is SGHRS and CDR2 is YFSETQ in the germline V gene. The CDR3 sequence is CASSSGLAGGPNEQFF. CDR3 DNA: TGCGCCAGCAGCTCGGGACTAGCGGGGGGGCCCAATGAGCAGTTCTTC.